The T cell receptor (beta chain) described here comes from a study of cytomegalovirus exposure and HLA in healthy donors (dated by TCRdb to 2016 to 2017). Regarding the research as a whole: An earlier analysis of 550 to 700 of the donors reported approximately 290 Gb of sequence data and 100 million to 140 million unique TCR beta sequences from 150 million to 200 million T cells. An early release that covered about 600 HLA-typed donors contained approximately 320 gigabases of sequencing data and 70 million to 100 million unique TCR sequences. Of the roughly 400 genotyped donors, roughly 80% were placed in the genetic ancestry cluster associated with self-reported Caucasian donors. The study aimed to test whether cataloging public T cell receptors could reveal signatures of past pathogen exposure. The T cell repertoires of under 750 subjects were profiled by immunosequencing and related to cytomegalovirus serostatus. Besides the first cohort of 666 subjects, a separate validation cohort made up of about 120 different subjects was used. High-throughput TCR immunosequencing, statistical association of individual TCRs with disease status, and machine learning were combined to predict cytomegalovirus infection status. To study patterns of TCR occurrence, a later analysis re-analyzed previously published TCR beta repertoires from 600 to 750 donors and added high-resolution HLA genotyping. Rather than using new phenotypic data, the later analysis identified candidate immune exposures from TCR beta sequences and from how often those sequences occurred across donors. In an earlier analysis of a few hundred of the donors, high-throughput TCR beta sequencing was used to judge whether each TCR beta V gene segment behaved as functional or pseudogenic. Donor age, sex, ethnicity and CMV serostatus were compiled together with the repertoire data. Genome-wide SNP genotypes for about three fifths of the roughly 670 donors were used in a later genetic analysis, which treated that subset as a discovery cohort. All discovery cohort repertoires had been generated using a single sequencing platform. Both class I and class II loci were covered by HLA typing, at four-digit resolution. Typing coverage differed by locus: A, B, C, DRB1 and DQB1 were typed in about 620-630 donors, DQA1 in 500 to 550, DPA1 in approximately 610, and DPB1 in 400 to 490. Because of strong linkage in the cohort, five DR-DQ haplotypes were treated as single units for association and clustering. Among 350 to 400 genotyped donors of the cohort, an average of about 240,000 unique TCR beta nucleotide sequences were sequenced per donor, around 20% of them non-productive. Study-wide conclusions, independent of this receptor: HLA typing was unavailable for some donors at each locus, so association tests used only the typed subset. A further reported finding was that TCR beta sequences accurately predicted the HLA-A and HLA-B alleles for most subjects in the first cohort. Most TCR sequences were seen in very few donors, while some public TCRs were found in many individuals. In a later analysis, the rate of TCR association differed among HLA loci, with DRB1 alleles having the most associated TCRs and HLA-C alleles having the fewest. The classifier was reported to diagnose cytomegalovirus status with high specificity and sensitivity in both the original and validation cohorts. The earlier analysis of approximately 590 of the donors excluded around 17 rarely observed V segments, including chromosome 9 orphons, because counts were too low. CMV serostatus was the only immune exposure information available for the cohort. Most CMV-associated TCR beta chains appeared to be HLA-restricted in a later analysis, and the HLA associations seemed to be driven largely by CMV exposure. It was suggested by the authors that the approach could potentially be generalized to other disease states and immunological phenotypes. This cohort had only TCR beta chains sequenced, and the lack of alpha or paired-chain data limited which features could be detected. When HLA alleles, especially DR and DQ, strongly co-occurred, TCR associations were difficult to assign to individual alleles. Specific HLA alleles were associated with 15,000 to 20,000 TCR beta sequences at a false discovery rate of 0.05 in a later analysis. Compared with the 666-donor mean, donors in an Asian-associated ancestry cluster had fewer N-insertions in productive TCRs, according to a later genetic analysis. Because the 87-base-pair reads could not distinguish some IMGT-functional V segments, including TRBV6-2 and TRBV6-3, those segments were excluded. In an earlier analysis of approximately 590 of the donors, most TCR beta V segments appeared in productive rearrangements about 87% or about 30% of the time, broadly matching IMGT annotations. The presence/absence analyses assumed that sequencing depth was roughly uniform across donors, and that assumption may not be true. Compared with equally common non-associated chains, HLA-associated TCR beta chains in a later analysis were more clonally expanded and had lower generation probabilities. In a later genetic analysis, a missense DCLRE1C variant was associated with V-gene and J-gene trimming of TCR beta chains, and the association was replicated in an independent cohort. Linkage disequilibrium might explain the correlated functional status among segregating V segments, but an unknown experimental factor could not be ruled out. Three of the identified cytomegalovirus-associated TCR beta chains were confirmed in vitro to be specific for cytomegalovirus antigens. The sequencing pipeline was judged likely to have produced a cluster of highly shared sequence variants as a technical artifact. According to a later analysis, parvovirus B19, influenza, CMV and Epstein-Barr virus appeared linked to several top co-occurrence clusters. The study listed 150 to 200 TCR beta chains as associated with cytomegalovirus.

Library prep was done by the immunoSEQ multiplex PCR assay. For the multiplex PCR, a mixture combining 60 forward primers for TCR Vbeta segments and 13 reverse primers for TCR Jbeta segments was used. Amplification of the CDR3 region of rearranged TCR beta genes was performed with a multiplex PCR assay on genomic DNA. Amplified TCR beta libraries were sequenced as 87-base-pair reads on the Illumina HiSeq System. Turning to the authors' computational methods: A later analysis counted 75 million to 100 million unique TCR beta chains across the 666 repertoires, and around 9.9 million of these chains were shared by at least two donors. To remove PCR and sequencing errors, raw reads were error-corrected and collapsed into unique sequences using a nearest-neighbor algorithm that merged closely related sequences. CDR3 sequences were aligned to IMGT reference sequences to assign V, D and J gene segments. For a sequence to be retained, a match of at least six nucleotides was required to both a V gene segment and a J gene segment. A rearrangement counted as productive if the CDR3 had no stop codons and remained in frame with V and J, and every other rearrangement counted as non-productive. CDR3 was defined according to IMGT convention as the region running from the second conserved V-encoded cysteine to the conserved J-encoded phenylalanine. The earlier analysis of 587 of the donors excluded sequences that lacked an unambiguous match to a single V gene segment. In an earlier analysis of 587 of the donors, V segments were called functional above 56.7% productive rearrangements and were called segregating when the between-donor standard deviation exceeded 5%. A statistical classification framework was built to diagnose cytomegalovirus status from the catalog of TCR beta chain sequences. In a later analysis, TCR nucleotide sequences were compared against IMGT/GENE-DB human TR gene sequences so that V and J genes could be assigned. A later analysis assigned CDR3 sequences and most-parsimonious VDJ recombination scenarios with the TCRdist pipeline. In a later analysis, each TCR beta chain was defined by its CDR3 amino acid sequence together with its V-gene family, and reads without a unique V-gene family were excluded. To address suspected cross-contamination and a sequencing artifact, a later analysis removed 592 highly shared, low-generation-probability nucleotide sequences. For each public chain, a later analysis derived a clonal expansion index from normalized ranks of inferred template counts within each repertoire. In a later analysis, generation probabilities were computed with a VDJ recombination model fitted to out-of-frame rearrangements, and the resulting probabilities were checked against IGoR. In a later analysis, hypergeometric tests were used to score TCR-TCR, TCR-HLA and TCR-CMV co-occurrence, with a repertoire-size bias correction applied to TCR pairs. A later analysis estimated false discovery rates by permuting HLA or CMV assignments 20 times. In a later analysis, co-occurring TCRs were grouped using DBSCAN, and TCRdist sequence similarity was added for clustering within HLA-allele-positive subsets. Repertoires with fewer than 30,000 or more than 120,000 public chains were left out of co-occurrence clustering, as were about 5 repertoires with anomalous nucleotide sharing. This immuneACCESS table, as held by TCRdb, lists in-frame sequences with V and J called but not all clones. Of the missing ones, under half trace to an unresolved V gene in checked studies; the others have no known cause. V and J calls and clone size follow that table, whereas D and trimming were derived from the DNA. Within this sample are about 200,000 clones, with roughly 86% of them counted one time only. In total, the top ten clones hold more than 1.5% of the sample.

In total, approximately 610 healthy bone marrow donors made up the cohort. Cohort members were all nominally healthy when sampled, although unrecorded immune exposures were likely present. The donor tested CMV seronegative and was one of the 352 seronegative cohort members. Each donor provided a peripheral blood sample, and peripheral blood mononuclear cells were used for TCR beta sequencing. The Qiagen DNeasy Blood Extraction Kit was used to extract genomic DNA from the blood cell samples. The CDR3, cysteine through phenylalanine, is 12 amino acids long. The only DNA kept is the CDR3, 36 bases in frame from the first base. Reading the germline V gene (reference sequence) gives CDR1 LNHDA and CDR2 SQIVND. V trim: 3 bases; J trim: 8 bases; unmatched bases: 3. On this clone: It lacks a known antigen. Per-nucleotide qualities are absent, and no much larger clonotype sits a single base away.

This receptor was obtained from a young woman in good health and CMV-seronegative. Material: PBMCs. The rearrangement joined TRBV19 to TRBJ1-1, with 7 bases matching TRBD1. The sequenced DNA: TGTGCCAGTAGTATGCGGACAGGCGAAGCTTTCTTT. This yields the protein CASSMRTGEAFF.